The present TCR beta chain was sequenced within a study of early T cells in non-severe SARS-CoV-2 infection. The wider study: Bulk RNA taken from unsorted whole blood was sequenced, leaving chains unpaired.

Unique molecular identifiers were attached to individual cDNA molecules. Via MiXCR, TCRdb re-called the 5' RACE reads, giving one row per CDR3 protein. The sample lists about 48,000 distinct CDR3 sequences, about 6% occurring once. Germline CDR1 SGHRS, CDR2 YFSETQ. V shed 2 bases and J 4 bases; nucleotides not matched to a gene: 5. The CDR3 has 15 residues. In this sample, this clonotype turned up many times. The source material was whole blood, sampled at baseline. This TCR came from an adult who was a healthcare worker with PCR-confirmed SARS-CoV-2 infection or an uninfected control (not recorded which). The chain combines TRBV5-1 with TRBJ2-2; 7 bases align to TRBD2. CDR3 in DNA: TGCGCCAGCAGCTTAACTAGCGTAGTCACCGGGGAGCTGTTTTTT. Translating it yields CASSLTSVVTGELFF.